This TCR beta chain was retrieved from a study of blood T cell repertoires in COVID-19. Clones were read by immunoSEQ multiplex PCR, and TCRdb kept only the in-frame ones, dropping some. Of just over 650,000 clones in the sample, 85% to 90% are singletons; the top ten hold under 0.3%. The V end was cut by 6 bases, the J end by 1 base, with 15 bases between. Germline V gene lookup returns CDR1 LGHNT and CDR2 FRNRAP. This CDR3 comprises 16 residues. Material for sequencing was peripheral blood. This receptor was taken from a woman between 18 and 30 years old with acute or convalescent COVID-19. The chain uses TRBV12-5 and TRBJ2-2, with D perhaps matching TRBD1 (6 bases). In DNA, the CDR3 is TGTGCTAGTGGCCTCCTTCCGGGACAGAACACCGGGGAGCTGTTTTTT. The encoded protein is CASGLLPGQNTGELFF. The entire variable domain, with the rest obtained from reference TRBV12-5 and TRBJ2-2, is as follows: DARVTQTPRHKVTEMGQEVTMRCQPILGHNTVFWYRQTMMQGLELLAYFRNRAPLDDSGMPKDRFSAEMPDATLATLKIQPSEPRDSAVYFCASGLLPGQNTGELFFGEGSRLTVL.